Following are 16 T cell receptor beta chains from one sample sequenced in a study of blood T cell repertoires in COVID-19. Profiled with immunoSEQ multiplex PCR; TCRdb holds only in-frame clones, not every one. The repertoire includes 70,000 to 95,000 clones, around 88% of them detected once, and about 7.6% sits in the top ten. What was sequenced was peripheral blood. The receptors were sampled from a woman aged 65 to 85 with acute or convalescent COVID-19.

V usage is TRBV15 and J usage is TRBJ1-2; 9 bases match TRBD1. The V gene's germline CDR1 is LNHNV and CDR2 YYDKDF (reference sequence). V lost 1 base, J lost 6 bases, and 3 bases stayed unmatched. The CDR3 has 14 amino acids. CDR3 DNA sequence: TGTGCCACCAGCAGAGGGGACAGGGTGAATGGCTACACCTTC. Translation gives CATSRGDRVNGYTF.

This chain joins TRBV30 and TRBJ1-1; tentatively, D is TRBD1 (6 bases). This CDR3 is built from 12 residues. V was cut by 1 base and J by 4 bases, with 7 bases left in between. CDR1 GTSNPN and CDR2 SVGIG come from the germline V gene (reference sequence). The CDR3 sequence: CAWSAGVTEAFF. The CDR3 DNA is TGTGCCTGGAGTGCAGGGGTCACTGAAGCTTTCTTT.

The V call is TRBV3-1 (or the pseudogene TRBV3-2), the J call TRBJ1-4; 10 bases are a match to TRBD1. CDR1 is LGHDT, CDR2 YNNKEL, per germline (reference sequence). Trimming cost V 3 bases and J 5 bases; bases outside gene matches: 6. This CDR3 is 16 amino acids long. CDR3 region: CASSQFAGQGNEKLFF. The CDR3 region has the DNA TGTGCCAGCAGCCAGTTCGCGGGACAGGGGAATGAAAAACTGTTTTTT.

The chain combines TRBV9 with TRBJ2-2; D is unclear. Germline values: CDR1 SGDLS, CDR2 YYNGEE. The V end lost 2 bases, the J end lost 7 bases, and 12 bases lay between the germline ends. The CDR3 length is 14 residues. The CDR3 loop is CASSVDPSSGELFF. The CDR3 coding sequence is TGTGCCAGCAGCGTCGACCCTAGTAGCGGGGAGCTGTTTTTT. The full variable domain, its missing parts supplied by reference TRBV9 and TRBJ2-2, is DSGVTQTPKHLITATGQRVTLRCSPRSGDLSVYWYQQSLDQGLQFLIQYYNGEERAKGNILERFSAQQFPDLHSELNLSSLELGDSALYFCASSVDPSSGELFFGEGSRLTVL.

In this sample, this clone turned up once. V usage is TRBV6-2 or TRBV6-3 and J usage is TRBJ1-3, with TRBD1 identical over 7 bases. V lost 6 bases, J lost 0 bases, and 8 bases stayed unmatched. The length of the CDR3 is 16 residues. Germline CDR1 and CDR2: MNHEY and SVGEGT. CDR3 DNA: TGTGCCAGCAGCCTCCGCGACAGGGTCTCTGGAAACACCATATATTTT. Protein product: CASSLRDRVSGNTIYF.

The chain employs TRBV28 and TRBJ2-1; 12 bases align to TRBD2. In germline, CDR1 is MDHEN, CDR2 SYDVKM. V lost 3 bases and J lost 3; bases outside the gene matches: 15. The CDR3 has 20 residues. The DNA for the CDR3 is TGTGCCAGCAGTTTTCTCCCCCTAGCGGGAGGGCCACCCCACTACAATGAGCAGTTCTTC. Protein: CASSFLPLAGGPPHYNEQFF. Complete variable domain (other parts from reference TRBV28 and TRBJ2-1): DVKVTQSSRYLVKRTGEKVFLECVQDMDHENMFWYRQDPGLGLRLIYFSYDVKMKEKGDIPEGYSVSREKKERFSLILESASTNQTSMYLCASSFLPLAGGPPHYNEQFFGPGTRLTVL.

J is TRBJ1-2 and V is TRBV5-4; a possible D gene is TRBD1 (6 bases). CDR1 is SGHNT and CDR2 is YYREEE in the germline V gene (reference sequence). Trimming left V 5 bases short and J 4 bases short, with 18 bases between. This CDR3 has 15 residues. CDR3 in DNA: TGTGCCAGCAGACCTAGATCAGGGGAGATCTATGGCTACACCTTC. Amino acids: CASRPRSGEIYGYTF.

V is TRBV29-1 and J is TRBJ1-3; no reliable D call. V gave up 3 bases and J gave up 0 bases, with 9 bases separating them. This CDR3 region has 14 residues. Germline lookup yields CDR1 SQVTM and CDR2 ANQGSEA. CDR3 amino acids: CSVEVYNSGNTIYF. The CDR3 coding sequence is TGCAGCGTTGAGGTCTATAACTCTGGAAACACCATATATTTT.

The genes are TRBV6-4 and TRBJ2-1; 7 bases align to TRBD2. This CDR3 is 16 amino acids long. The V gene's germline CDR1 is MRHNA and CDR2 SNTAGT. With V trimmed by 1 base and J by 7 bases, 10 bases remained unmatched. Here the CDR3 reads CASSDFSRTSWNEQFF. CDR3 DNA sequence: TGTGCCAGCAGTGACTTTTCCAGGACTAGTTGGAATGAGCAGTTCTTC.

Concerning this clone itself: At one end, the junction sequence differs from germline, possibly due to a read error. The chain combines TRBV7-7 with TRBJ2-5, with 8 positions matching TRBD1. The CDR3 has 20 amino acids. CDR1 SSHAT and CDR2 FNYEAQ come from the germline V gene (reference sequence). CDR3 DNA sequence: TGTGCTAGCAGCTTAGCGACTCCATCCAGGGGGCGGGACAAAGAAGAGACCCAGTACTTC. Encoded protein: CASSLATPSRGRDKEETQYF.

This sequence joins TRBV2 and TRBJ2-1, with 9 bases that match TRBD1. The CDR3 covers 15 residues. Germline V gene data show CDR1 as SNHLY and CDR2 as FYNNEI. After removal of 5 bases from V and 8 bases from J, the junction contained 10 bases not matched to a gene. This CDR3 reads CASSKEDRGRDEQFF. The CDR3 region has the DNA TGTGCCAGCAGTAAAGAGGACAGGGGCAGGGATGAGCAGTTCTTC.

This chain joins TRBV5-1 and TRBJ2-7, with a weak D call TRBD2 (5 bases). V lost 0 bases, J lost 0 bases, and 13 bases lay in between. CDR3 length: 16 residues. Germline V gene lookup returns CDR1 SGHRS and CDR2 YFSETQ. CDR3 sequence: CASSLEPLGSSYEQYF. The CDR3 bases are TGCGCCAGCAGCTTGGAGCCATTGGGGAGCTCCTACGAGCAGTACTTC.

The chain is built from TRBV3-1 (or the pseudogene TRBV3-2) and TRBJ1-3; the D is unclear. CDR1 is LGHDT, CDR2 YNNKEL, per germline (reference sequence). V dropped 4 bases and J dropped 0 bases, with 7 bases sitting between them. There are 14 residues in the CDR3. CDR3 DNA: TGTGCCAGCAGCCTCCAGGACTCTGGAAACACCATATATTTT. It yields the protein CASSLQDSGNTIYF.

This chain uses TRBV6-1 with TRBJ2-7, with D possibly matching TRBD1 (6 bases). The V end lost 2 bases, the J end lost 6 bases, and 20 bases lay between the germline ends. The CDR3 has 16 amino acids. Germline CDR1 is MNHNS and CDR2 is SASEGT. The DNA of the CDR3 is TGTGCCAGCAGTGAATTGTTTGGCAGGGGTAGTTCCGAGCAGTACTTC. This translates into CASSELFGRGSSEQYF.

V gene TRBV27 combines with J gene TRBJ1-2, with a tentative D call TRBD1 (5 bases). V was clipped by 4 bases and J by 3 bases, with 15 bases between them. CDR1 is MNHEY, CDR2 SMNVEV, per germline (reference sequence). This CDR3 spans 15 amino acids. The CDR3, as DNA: TGTGCCAGCAGTTCATCAGACAGCTCCTACTATGGCTACACCTTC. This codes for CASSSSDSSYYGYTF.

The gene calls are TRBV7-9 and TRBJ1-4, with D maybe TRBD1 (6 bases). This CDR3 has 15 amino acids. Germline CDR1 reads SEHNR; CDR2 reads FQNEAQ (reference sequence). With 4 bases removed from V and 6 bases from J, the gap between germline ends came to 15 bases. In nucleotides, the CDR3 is TGTGCCAGCAGCTCGTACAGGGTGGTGGATGAAAAACTGTTTTTT. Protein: CASSSYRVVDEKLFF.